This entry features one T cell receptor (beta chain) sequence. This sample is part of a study of T cell changes during pregnancy in multiple sclerosis. Clones were sequenced by immunoSEQ multiplex PCR, and TCRdb holds only the in-frame ones, with some missing. Of 55,000 to 75,000 clones listed, approximately 93% are singletons. This sequence was found in a female donor with multiple sclerosis, enrolled in a pregnancy study. The sequencing here drew on CD8+ T cells from peripheral blood mononuclear cells, taken in the second trimester of pregnancy.

CDR3 loop: CASSLGGAYYNEQFF. As DNA, the CDR3 is TGTGCCAGCAGCTTAGGCGGGGCCTACTACAATGAGCAGTTCTTC. The J gene is TRBJ2-1, the V gene TRBV9, with a tentative D call TRBD2 (6 bases). Trimming took 4 bases from V and 3 from J, leaving 14 bases between them. The germline gives CDR1 SGDLS, CDR2 YYNGEE. This CDR3 has 15 residues.